These 22 T cell receptor beta chains were all obtained from the same sample, sequenced in a study of tumor-infiltrating lymphocytes in primary liver carcinoma. TCR beta cDNA was made from 400 to 600 ng total RNA with a constant-region primer. Amplification in three nested multiplex PCR rounds with slightly modified ARM-PCR gave rise to TCR beta libraries. Rounds one and two of PCR, each of 10 cycles, were primed with TRBV1-TRBV30 forward primers and a C-beta reverse primer. TCRdb independently ran MiXCR on the multiplex PCR reads; one entry per CDR3 protein. Among about 74,000 distinct CDR3 sequences listed, about 72% were seen once. Co-extracting RNA and DNA was done with roughly 17-32 mg of unsorted bulk tissue as input. The sample consisted of liver tumor tissue from sampling region 4. Regarding subset: tumor region T4, right-lateral pole. Every receptor here comes from a middle-aged man with primary liver carcinoma and hepatitis B virus infection.

V gene TRBV11-3 combines with J gene TRBJ2-5, with D uncertain. V lost 5 bases to trimming and J lost 8 bases, with 18 bases between them. The germline V gene has CDR1 SGHNT and CDR2 YENEEA. The CDR3 is 14 residues long. CDR3 in DNA: TGTGCCAGCAGCCCCGGATCAGCGTATGGTACCCAGTACTTC. This gives the protein CASSPGSAYGTQYF.

The V and J genes are TRBV5-4 and TRBJ2-3; D may correspond to TRBD1 or TRBD2 (5 bases each). CDR1 and CDR2 (germline): SGHNT, YYREEE (reference sequence). The CDR3 runs 16 residues. With 0 bases removed from V and 4 bases from J, the gap between germline ends came to 15 bases. CDR3 loop: CASSLDGAERSDTQYF. As DNA, the CDR3 is TGTGCCAGCAGCTTGGACGGGGCTGAGAGGTCAGATACGCAGTATTTT.

Regarding this clonotype: This may arise from a read error, as a much more abundant clone is one base away. This CDR3 fails to terminate in the conserved phenylalanine or tryptophan, so it likely reflects a read error. The genes are TRBV30 and TRBJ1-2; D perhaps matches TRBD1 (5 bases). This CDR3 is 15 amino acids long. Trimming left V 0 bases short and J 5 bases short, with 16 bases between. Germline loops: CDR1 GTSNPN, CDR2 SVGIG (reference sequence). The CDR3 loop is CAWSVPLQGLYGYTL. The DNA of the CDR3 is TGTGCCTGGAGTGTACCCCTCCAGGGTCTATATGGCTACACCCTC.

Comments on this clonotype: The CDR3 does not end in the conserved phenylalanine or tryptophan, so this is likely a read error. The chain recombines TRBV6-2 or TRBV6-3 with TRBJ1-1, with D possibly TRBD1 on 5 matching bases. Germline CDR1 is MNHEY and CDR2 is SVGEGT. This CDR3 spans 15 amino acids. With 2 bases removed from V and 10 bases from J, the gap between germline ends came to 20 bases. The CDR3 loop reads CASSYQGRETTRAFL. The CDR3 DNA sequence: TGTGCCAGCAGTTACCAGGGTAGGGAAACTACTCGAGCTTTCCTT.

This clonotype was observed at least ten times. The V and J genes are TRBV28 and TRBJ2-7; D is ambiguous. This CDR3 contains 15 residues. Germline V gives CDR1 MDHEN, CDR2 SYDVKM. Trimming cost V 2 bases and J 2 bases, with 13 bases left between them. CDR3 amino acids: CASSLIGRSAYEQYF. CDR3 coding DNA: TGTGCCAGCAGTTTAATAGGTCGCAGTGCCTACGAGCAGTACTTC. Combining the CDR3 with reference TRBV28 and TRBJ2-7 gives the whole variable domain DVKVTQSSRYLVKRTGEKVFLECVQDMDHENMFWYRQDPGLGLRLIYFSYDVKMKEKGDIPEGYSVSREKKERFSLILESASTNQTSMYLCASSLIGRSAYEQYFGPGTRLTVT.

This clonotype was detected only a few times. J is TRBJ1-1 and V is TRBV7-9, with unresolved D. The germline V gene has CDR1 SEHNR and CDR2 FQNEAQ (reference sequence). The CDR3 runs to 16 residues. V was pared by 1 base and J by 5 bases, with 17 bases between. The DNA for the CDR3 is TGTGCCAGCAGCTTAGTAGTTGGGCCAGGTCTGACTGAAGCTTTCTTT. This translates into CASSLVVGPGLTEAFF.

Turning to this clonotype: At one end, the junction sequence differs from germline, possibly due to a read error. This chain connects TRBV12-3 or TRBV12-4 to TRBJ1-6, with 7 bases that match TRBD1. The CDR3 totals 15 residues. CDR3 sequence reads: CASISTTGRNPPLHF. In DNA, the CDR3 is TGTGCTAGCATTTCCACGACAGGGCGTAATCCACCCCTCCACTTT.

The CDR3 DNA sequence: TGTGCCAGCACTCCAAGGGGGCTTATGGGAGAGACCCAGTACTTC. Amino acid sequence: CASTPRGLMGETQYF. This chain links TRBV12-3 or TRBV12-4 with TRBJ2-5, with 7 bases matching TRBD1. V was clipped by 7 bases and J by 4 bases; unmatched bases: 12. The CDR3 spans 15 residues.

This clonotype was recorded a few times. Mismatch with germline at one junction end may stem from a read error. The CDR3 is CASPPRRDSSNEKLFF. The CDR3 DNA sequence: TGTGCCAGCCCACCTCGCCGGGACAGCTCTAATGAAAAACTGTTTTTT. This chain uses TRBV18 with TRBJ1-4; 7 bases align to TRBD1. The CDR3 length is 16 residues. CDR1 is KGHSH and CDR2 is LQKENI in the germline V gene.

The table lists this clonotype with a few counts. Here the CDR3 DNA reads TGTGCCAGTAGTGACCCTGGGACTAGCGGTTACAATGAGCAGTTCTTC. Translation gives CASSDPGTSGYNEQFF. This chain uses TRBV19 with TRBJ2-1, with 11 bases identical to TRBD2. The germline CDR1 and CDR2 sequences are LNHDA and SQIVND (reference sequence). The CDR3 totals 16 residues. The J segment lost 4 bases and the V segment lost 5 bases, leaving 7 bases of the junction unmatched.

There are many counts of this clonotype. The chain couples TRBV10-3 to TRBJ2-3, with 11 nucleotides matching TRBD2. After removal of 10 bases from V and 2 bases from J, the junction contained 5 bases not matched to a gene. CDR3 length: 14 amino acids. Germline V gene data show CDR1 as ENHRY and CDR2 as SYGVKD. The chain's CDR3 is CASSGRATTDTQYF. The CDR3 DNA is TGTGCCAGTAGCGGGAGGGCTACCACAGATACGCAGTATTTT.

This clonotype occurred many times. The rearrangement uses TRBV5-6 and TRBJ2-5; unclear D gene. V was shortened by 0 bases and J by 2 bases, with 5 bases between the two germline ends. The CDR3 length is 13 residues. Per germline, CDR1 SGHDT and CDR2 YYEEEE. The CDR3 here is CASSLGGQETQYF. In DNA, the CDR3 is TGTGCCAGCAGCTTGGGGGGACAAGAGACCCAGTACTTC.

This clonotype was counted a few times. The rearrangement links TRBV11-2 to TRBJ1-3; D gene uncertain. CDR3 length equals 14 residues. Germline assignment: CDR1 SGHAT and CDR2 FQNNGV. CDR3 DNA sequence: TGTGTCAGAAGCCCTTCCTACGCTGGAAACACCATATATTTT. Amino acids: CVRSPSYAGNTIYF.

This clonotype has a count of ten or more. The chain couples TRBV5-5 to TRBJ2-3, with 7 bases matching TRBD1. The CDR3 loop spans 13 amino acids. From germline, CDR1 is SGHKS and CDR2 YYEKEE (reference sequence). V lost 3 bases, J lost 4 bases, and 2 bases stayed unmatched. CDR3 in DNA: TGTGCCAGCAGCTATCAGGGGGCAGATACGCAGTATTTT. Translation: CASSYQGADTQYF. The full variable domain, rest sourced from reference TRBV5-5 and TRBJ2-3, is DAGVTQSPTHLIKTRGQQVTLRCSPISGHKSVSWYQQVLGQGPQFIFQYYEKEERGRGNFPDRFSARQFPNYSSELNVNALLLGDSALYLCASSYQGADTQYFGPGTRLTVL.

The chain couples TRBV12-3 or TRBV12-4 to TRBJ1-6; possible D gene TRBD1, 5 bases. CDR3 size: 16 residues. Trimming shortened V by 5 bases and J by 10 bases, and 21 bases separated the two germline ends. Here the CDR3 reads CASSPGSGRVVSPLHF. The CDR3 DNA reads TGTGCCAGCAGTCCGGGCTCGGGCAGGGTAGTATCACCCCTCCACTTT.

Remarks on this clonotype: Possible read error: a much larger clone is one base away. J is TRBJ1-1 and V is TRBV11-2, with D perhaps TRBD1 (5 bases). The CDR3 spans 15 residues. Germline V CDR1 and CDR2: SGHAT, FQNNGV. The V gene lost 5 bases and the J gene lost 4 bases, with 17 bases spanning the gap. The CDR3 DNA sequence: TGTGCCAGCAGCGCACCCGGGGGGGTGAGCACTGAAGCTTTCTTT. Protein sequence: CASSAPGGVSTEAFF.

Concerning this clonotype itself: Germline and junction disagree at one end, which may indicate a read error. The V gene is TRBV28, the J gene TRBJ2-5; D call uncertain. This CDR3 has 13 amino acids. Germline CDR1 and CDR2: MDHEN and SYDVKM. In nucleotides, the CDR3 is TGTGCGAGCAGTTTATTTGGAGAGGAGACCCAGTACTTC. Translating it yields CASSLFGEETQYF.

This clonotype was found many times. The chain recombines TRBV6-6 with TRBJ2-1, with D hard to call. This CDR3 has 13 residues. V shed 4 bases and J shed 0 bases, with 4 bases lying between them. The germline V gene has CDR1 MNHNY and CDR2 SVGAGI (reference sequence). The CDR3 DNA sequence: TGTGCCAGCAGTTCCCCCTCCTACAATGAGCAGTTCTTC. Protein sequence: CASSSPSYNEQFF.

With regard to this clonotype: The CDR3 does not end in the conserved phenylalanine or tryptophan, so this is likely a read error. The chain carries TRBV6-5 and TRBJ2-6; 8 bases are shared with TRBD1. The CDR3 is 18 residues long. Germline V CDR1 and CDR2: MNHEY, SVGAGI. The CDR3 spells CASSLWTGMKAGASVLTY. CDR3 nucleotides: TGTGCCAGCAGTCTTTGGACAGGGATGAAGGCTGGTGCCAGCGTCCTGACTTAC.

V and J are TRBV7-9 and TRBJ1-2, with D possibly being TRBD1 (5 bases). The length of the CDR3 is 14 residues. V lost 6 bases and J 3 bases, leaving 14 bases between the germline ends. Germline assignment: CDR1 SEHNR and CDR2 FQNEAQ (reference sequence). The CDR3 nucleotides are TGTGCCAGCAGTCCCGGGACGATCGACTATGGCTACACCTTC. It yields the protein CASSPGTIDYGYTF.

V and J are TRBV4-1 and TRBJ1-5; no clear D gene. The CDR3 loop spans 15 amino acids. Trimming took off 0 bases at V and 2 bases at J, with 8 bases between the two ends. The germline gives CDR1 MGHRA, CDR2 YSYEKL. The CDR3 is CASSQDGGGNQPQHF. CDR3 nucleotide sequence: TGCGCCAGCAGCCAAGATGGTGGGGGCAATCAGCCCCAGCATTTT.

This clonotype was recorded many times. The chain uses TRBV4-1 and TRBJ1-2, with TRBD1 matching 7 bases. V trimming: 1 base; J trimming: 8 bases; junction bases outside the gene matches: 4. Germline V gives CDR1 MGHRA, CDR2 YSYEKL. The CDR3 consists of 13 residues. CDR3 protein: CASSQVTGDGYTF. The CDR3 region has the DNA TGCGCCAGCAGCCAAGTAACAGGGGACGGCTACACCTTC.